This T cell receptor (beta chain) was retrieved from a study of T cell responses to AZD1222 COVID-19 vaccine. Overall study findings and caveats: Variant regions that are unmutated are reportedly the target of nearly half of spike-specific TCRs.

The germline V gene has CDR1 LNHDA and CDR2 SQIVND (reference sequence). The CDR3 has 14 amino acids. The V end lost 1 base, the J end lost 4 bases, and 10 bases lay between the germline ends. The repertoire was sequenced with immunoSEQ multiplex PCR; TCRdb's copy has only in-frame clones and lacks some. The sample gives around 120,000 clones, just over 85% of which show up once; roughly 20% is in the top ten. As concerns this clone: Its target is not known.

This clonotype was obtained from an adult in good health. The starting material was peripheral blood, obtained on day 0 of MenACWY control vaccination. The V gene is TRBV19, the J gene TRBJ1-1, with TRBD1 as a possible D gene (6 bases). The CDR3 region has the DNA TGTGCCAGTAGTATAGCACAGGGTCGCACTGAAGCTTTCTTT. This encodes CASSIAQGRTEAFF.